These T cell receptor beta chains were read from a single sample in a study of blood T cell repertoires in COVID-19. Clones were sequenced by immunoSEQ multiplex PCR, and TCRdb holds only the in-frame ones, with some missing. Of roughly 250,000 clones listed, around nine tenths are singletons. Sequencing used peripheral blood. These receptor sequences come from a woman between 40 and 55 years old who had recovered from COVID-19. CDR3s include the opening cysteine and the closing phenylalanine or tryptophan. The D gene is left open where the match is weak. Where a row states a size, it is once, few, many or the class of an expanded clone; other rows omit it.

d_gene	abundance	v_gene	j_gene	CDR3aa	CDR3nt
-	-	TRBV5-6	TRBJ2-7	CAIQRGHITLTSPSYEQYF	TGTGCCATCCAGCGGGGACATATAACCCTTACAAGCCCTTCCTACGAGCAGTACTTC
TRBD1	-	TRBV6-5	TRBJ2-3	CASSYQGTGPGTQYF	TGTGCCAGCAGTTACCAAGGGACAGGGCCAGGTACGCAGTATTTT
TRBD1	-	TRBV7-6	TRBJ2-7	CASSFHGQAYEQYF	TGTGCCAGCAGCTTCCACGGACAGGCCTACGAGCAGTACTTC
TRBD1	few	TRBV19	TRBJ1-2	CASRTTGTVNYGYTF	TGTGCCAGTAGGACTACCGGGACAGTTAACTATGGCTACACCTTC
-	-	TRBV24-1	TRBJ2-1	CATRAGSYNEQFF	TGTGCCACCAGGGCAGGGTCCTACAATGAGCAGTTCTTC
-	-	TRBV7-2	TRBJ1-5	CASSSGRSQPQHF	TGTGCCAGCAGCTCAGGGAGGTCGCAGCCCCAGCATTTT
TRBD1	-	TRBV11-3	TRBJ2-7	CASSLVMGGQGMYEQYF	TGTGCCAGCAGCTTAGTTATGGGGGGACAGGGAATGTACGAGCAGTACTTC
-	-	TRBV5-6	TRBJ2-2	CASSARTANTGELFF	TGTGCCAGCAGCGCCAGGACAGCGAACACCGGGGAGCTGTTTTTT
-	-	TRBV24-1	TRBJ2-5	CATSDANSGVETQYF	TGTGCCACCAGTGATGCCAACTCCGGGGTAGAGACCCAGTACTTC
-	once	TRBV7-2	TRBJ2-7	CASSLAIAAEQYF	TGTGCCAGCAGCTTAGCGATTGCGGCCGAGCAGTACTTC
TRBD1	-	TRBV5-4	TRBJ1-1	CASSLPPGTANTEAFF	TGTGCCAGCAGCCTCCCCCCCGGGACAGCGAACACTGAAGCTTTCTTT
-	-	TRBV7-2	TRBJ2-1	CASSSTPEQFF	TGTGCCAGCAGCTCGACACCTGAGCAGTTCTTC
TRBD1	-	TRBV10-1	TRBJ1-2	CASSEDRDQDGYTF	TGCGCCAGCAGTGAAGACAGGGACCAGGATGGCTACACCTTC
-	-	TRBV12-5	TRBJ1-1	CASGARNTEAFF	TGTGCTAGTGGGGCCAGGAACACTGAAGCTTTCTTT
-	once	TRBV9	TRBJ1-4	CASSVAGGRENEKLFF	TGTGCCAGCAGCGTAGCTGGGGGCAGGGAGAATGAAAAACTGTTTTTT
TRBD1	-	TRBV24-1	TRBJ1-2	CATSDPHGQGAGGYTF	TGTGCCACCAGTGATCCCCACGGACAGGGGGCAGGTGGCTACACCTTC
-	-	TRBV27	TRBJ2-1	CASSTRDSSTYNEQFF	TGTGCCAGCAGTACCCGGGACTCCTCAACCTACAATGAGCAGTTCTTC
TRBD1	-	TRBV27	TRBJ2-7	CASSYAQGALGEQYF	TGTGCCAGCAGCTACGCTCAGGGGGCATTGGGCGAGCAGTACTTC
TRBD2	-	TRBV29-1	TRBJ2-1	CSVVASGIVNEQFF	TGCAGCGTTGTTGCTAGCGGGATCGTCAATGAGCAGTTCTTC
-	once	TRBV5-6	TRBJ2-2	CASSPYFGGELFF	TGTGCCAGCAGCCCGTACTTTGGCGGGGAGCTGTTTTTT
TRBD1	-	TRBV29-1	TRBJ1-2	CSVAMRQGEGTNYGYTF	TGCAGCGTTGCAATGCGACAGGGGGAAGGGACTAACTATGGCTACACCTTC
-	-	TRBV5-1	TRBJ1-2	CASSLEGILGVGYTF	TGCGCCAGCAGCTTGGAGGGGATATTAGGTGTTGGCTACACCTTC
-	-	TRBV7-9	TRBJ1-5	CASSLAMGGREGQPQHF	TGTGCCAGCAGCTTAGCGATGGGGGGCAGGGAGGGGCAGCCCCAGCATTTT
TRBD1	-	TRBV5-6	TRBJ1-6	CASSLAADRAYNSPLHF	TGTGCCAGCAGCTTGGCCGCCGACAGGGCCTATAATTCACCCCTCCACTTT
TRBD1	few	TRBV30	TRBJ2-7	CAWSVPPGGSSYEQYF	TGTGCCTGGAGTGTACCCCCAGGGGGTAGCTCCTACGAGCAGTACTTC
TRBD1	-	TRBV12-3/TRBV12-4	TRBJ2-2	CASSSGGGELFF	TGTGCCAGCAGTTCAGGGGGCGGGGAGCTGTTTTTT
-	-	TRBV4-2	TRBJ1-3	CASSPWGEAISGNTIYF	TGTGCCAGCAGCCCCTGGGGGGAGGCCATCTCTGGAAACACCATATATTTT
-	-	TRBV7-9	TRBJ2-1	CASSPYLSMDNEQFF	TGTGCCAGCAGCCCTTATCTAAGCATGGACAATGAGCAGTTCTTC
TRBD2	-	TRBV5-1	TRBJ2-2	CASRWRAGAGELFF	TGCGCCAGCAGATGGAGGGCGGGGGCCGGGGAGCTGTTTTTT
-	-	TRBV6-1	TRBJ2-7	CASKHYEQYF	TGTGCCAGCAAACACTACGAGCAGTACTTC
TRBD2	-	TRBV3-1/TRBV3-2	TRBJ2-7	CASSPTSGGRGYEQYF	TGTGCCAGCAGCCCAACTAGCGGGGGGCGGGGCTACGAGCAGTACTTC
-	-	TRBV7-3	TRBJ2-3	CASSRQGGADTQYF	TGTGCCAGCAGCCGACAGGGCGGGGCAGATACGCAGTATTTT
TRBD1	-	TRBV5-4	TRBJ2-1	CATRQGVNEQFF	TGTGCCACGAGACAGGGTGTAAATGAGCAGTTCTTC
TRBD2	-	TRBV6-5	TRBJ2-1	CAGRTSGSSYNEQFF	TGTGCCGGACGGACTAGCGGCAGCTCCTACAATGAGCAGTTCTTC
TRBD2	once	TRBV4-2	TRBJ2-7	CASSQEVAGGYEQYF	TGTGCCAGCAGCCAGGAGGTAGCGGGGGGCTACGAGCAGTACTTC
-	-	TRBV19	TRBJ2-3	CASRQGGKVFVTDTQYF	TGTGCCAGTAGACAGGGGGGGAAGGTGTTCGTCACAGATACGCAGTATTTT
TRBD1	once	TRBV6-5	TRBJ1-1	CASRETGANTEAFF	TGTGCCAGCAGGGAGACAGGGGCCAACACTGAAGCTTTCTTT
-	-	TRBV7-3	TRBJ1-2	CASSLTLGGGYTF	TGTGCCAGCAGCTTAACTCTCGGAGGAGGCTACACCTTC
TRBD1	few	TRBV6-5	TRBJ2-7	CASSRTGGPYEQYF	TGTGCCAGCAGTAGGACAGGGGGCCCCTACGAGCAGTACTTC
TRBD2	-	TRBV4-2	TRBJ2-2	CASSHLGGGDTGELFF	TGTGCCAGCAGCCACTTGGGGGGGGGAGACACCGGGGAGCTGTTTTTT
TRBD1	-	TRBV7-9	TRBJ2-7	CASSDRDRVGEQYF	TGTGCCAGCAGCGACCGGGACAGGGTCGGGGAGCAGTACTTC
-	-	TRBV18	TRBJ2-7	CASSLADEYEQYF	TGTGCCAGCTCACTAGCGGACGAATACGAGCAGTACTTC
-	-	TRBV28	TRBJ1-5	CASRYYSNQPQHF	TGTGCCAGCAGGTACTATAGCAATCAGCCCCAGCATTTT